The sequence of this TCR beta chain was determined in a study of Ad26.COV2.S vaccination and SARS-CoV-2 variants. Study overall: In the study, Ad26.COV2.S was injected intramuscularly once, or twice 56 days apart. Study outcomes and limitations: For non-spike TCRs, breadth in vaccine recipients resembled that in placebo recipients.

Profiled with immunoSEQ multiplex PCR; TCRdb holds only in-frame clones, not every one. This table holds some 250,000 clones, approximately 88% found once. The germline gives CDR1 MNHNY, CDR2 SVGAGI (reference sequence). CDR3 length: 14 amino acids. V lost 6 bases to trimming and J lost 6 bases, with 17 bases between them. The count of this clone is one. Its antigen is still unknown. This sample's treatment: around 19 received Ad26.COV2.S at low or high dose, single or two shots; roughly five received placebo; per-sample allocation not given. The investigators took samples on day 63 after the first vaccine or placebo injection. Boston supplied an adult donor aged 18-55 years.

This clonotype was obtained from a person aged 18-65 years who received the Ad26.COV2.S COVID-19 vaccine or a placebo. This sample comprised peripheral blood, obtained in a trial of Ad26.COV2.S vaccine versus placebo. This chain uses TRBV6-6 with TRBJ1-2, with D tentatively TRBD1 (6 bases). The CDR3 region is CASSHGPGEDGYTF. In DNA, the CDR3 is TGTGCCAGCAGCCATGGTCCAGGGGAGGATGGCTACACCTTC.